The 18 T cell receptor beta chains below were found in one sample sequenced in a study of blood T cell repertoires in COVID-19. TCRdb's table, derived via immunoSEQ multiplex PCR, lists solely in-frame clones and lacks some. The sample has about 180,000 clones; roughly three quarters are singletons. The source material was peripheral blood. Receptors originate from an elderly woman with COVID-19, enrolled during active disease.

The chain recombines TRBV4-3 with TRBJ1-5; D gene ambiguous. This CDR3 is 15 amino acids long. Deletions cut 2 bases from V and 1 base from J, with 9 bases between. Germline V lookup: CDR1 LGHNA, CDR2 YSLEER. CDR3 sequence: CASSQRAGSNQPQHF. The CDR3 nucleotides read TGCGCCAGCAGCCAACGGGCGGGGAGCAATCAGCCCCAGCATTTT.

This chain connects TRBV6-7 to TRBJ2-1; no firm D call. TRBV6-7 is an open reading frame whose function is uncertain. Between the trimmed V and J ends, which lost 8 bases and 6 bases, there was a span of 14 bases. The length of the CDR3 is 13 residues. Written as DNA, the CDR3 is TGTGCCAGCTTGCGGATTTCCGGCAATGAGCAGTTCTTC. It codes for CASLRISGNEQFF.

The chain is built from TRBV7-3 and TRBJ2-7; 9 nucleotides align to TRBD1. Germline assignment: CDR1 SGHTA and CDR2 FQGTGA. The CDR3 spans 13 residues. With V trimmed by 7 bases and J by 5 bases, 6 bases remained unmatched. CDR3: CASNNRGLHEQYF. CDR3 DNA: TGTGCCAGCAACAACAGGGGGCTCCACGAGCAGTACTTC.

A few counts support this clone. The rearrangement uses TRBV27 and TRBJ2-1, with 10 bases that match TRBD2. Germline CDR1 and CDR2: MNHEY and SMNVEV (reference sequence). CDR3 size: 14 residues. V trimming: 4 bases; J trimming: 8 bases; junction bases outside the gene matches: 5. This CDR3 is CASSSVAGGYEQFF. CDR3 bases: TGTGCCAGCAGTTCTGTAGCGGGGGGCTATGAGCAGTTCTTC.

The genes are TRBV5-1 and TRBJ1-4, with TRBD1 as a possible D gene (5 bases). CDR1 and CDR2 from the germline V gene are SGHRS and YFSETQ. The CDR3 loop spans 15 amino acids. V shed 0 bases and J shed 4 bases, with 10 bases lying between them. The CDR3 coding sequence is TGCGCCAGCAGCTTGGCCGGACAAGATAATGAAAAACTGTTTTTT. It translates to CASSLAGQDNEKLFF.

The V and J genes are TRBV29-1 and TRBJ2-7; the D is unclear. The germline V gene encodes CDR1 SQVTM and CDR2 ANQGSEA. There are 13 residues in the CDR3. The V and J ends lost 2 bases and 0 bases respectively, with 8 bases between them. The CDR3 bases are TGCAGCGTTGAAAAACGGAGCTCCTACGAGCAGTACTTC. Translation gives CSVEKRSSYEQYF.

This clone was counted between two and nine times. The chain is built from TRBV7-9 and TRBJ1-1; no reliable D call. The length of the CDR3 is 13 residues. Deletions cut 4 bases from V and 1 base from J, with 7 bases between. Germline V gene sequence: CDR1 SEHNR, CDR2 FQNEAQ (reference sequence). This CDR3 is CASSSFWNTEAFF. The CDR3 region has the DNA TGTGCCAGCAGCTCTTTTTGGAACACTGAAGCTTTCTTT.

This clone has only a few counts. Here the CDR3 DNA reads TGTGCCAGTAGTTTGGGGCCGGGACAGGGTAACACTGAAGCTTTCTTT. It codes for CASSLGPGQGNTEAFF. V gene TRBV19 combines with J gene TRBJ1-1, with TRBD1 matching over 9 bases. The CDR3 has 16 amino acids. Germline CDR1 and CDR2: LNHDA and SQIVND (reference sequence). J was trimmed by 2 bases and V by 5 bases; bases with no gene match: 9.

This clone was observed a handful of times. The chain couples TRBV3-1 (or the pseudogene TRBV3-2) to TRBJ2-1, with D maybe TRBD1 (7 bases). V lost 8 bases, J lost 2 bases, and 10 bases lay in between. CDR3 length: 13 amino acids. Germline CDR1 LGHDT, CDR2 YNNKEL (reference sequence). CDR3 loop: CASGRGAYNEQFF. The CDR3 DNA reads TGTGCCAGCGGCAGGGGGGCCTACAATGAGCAGTTCTTC.

The chain employs TRBV5-1 and TRBJ1-4; D is perhaps TRBD1 (5 bases). V was pared by 1 base and J by 0 bases, with 16 bases between. Germline CDR1 reads SGHRS; CDR2 reads YFSETQ. The CDR3 runs 18 residues. CDR3 coding DNA: TGCGCCAGCAGCTTGTTGAACCAGGGCGATCCAACTAATGAAAAACTGTTTTTT. Residues: CASSLLNQGDPTNEKLFF.

The genes are TRBV27 and TRBJ1-6, with a possible D match to TRBD1 (5 bases). CDR3 length: 13 amino acids. CDR1 is MNHEY and CDR2 is SMNVEV in the germline V gene (reference sequence). The V and J ends lost 7 bases and 7 bases respectively, with 11 bases between them. CDR3 sequence (DNA): TGTGCCAGCACGGGGGGGTACAATTCACCCCTCCACTTT. It encodes CASTGGYNSPLHF.

The chain uses TRBV6-6 and TRBJ1-5, with no clear D. There are 12 residues in the CDR3. CDR1 is MNHNY and CDR2 is SVGAGI in the germline V gene (reference sequence). The V and J ends lost 2 bases and 7 bases respectively, with 6 bases between them. In nucleotides, the CDR3 is TGTGCCAGCAGTTACGGAGGGCAGCCCCAGCATTTT. It specifies CASSYGGQPQHF.

This clone has only a few counts. The J gene is TRBJ1-5, the V gene TRBV15, with D uncertain. This CDR3 contains 12 residues. From germline, CDR1 is LNHNV and CDR2 YYDKDF (reference sequence). The V gene lost 4 bases and the J gene lost 7 bases, with 8 bases spanning the gap. The CDR3 sequence is CATSTPQQPQHF. The CDR3, as DNA: TGTGCCACCAGCACCCCGCAGCAGCCCCAGCATTTT.

The V gene is TRBV29-1, the J gene TRBJ2-2, with unresolved D. The CDR3 spans 12 residues. The V gene's germline CDR1 is SQVTM and CDR2 ANQGSEA. Trimming took off 5 bases at V and 1 base at J, with 5 bases between the two ends. DNA of the CDR3: TGCAGCGTTCGACAGAACACCGGGGAGCTGTTTTTT. Protein: CSVRQNTGELFF.

The chain combines TRBV11-3 with TRBJ1-4; D possibly corresponds to TRBD1 (5 bases). Trimming left V 5 bases short and J 8 bases short, with 21 bases between. The CDR3 length is 16 residues. Germline loops: CDR1 SGHNT, CDR2 YENEEA. The chain's CDR3 is CASSPRDFGSEEKLFF. The CDR3 coding sequence is TGTGCCAGCAGCCCTCGGGACTTCGGGTCGGAAGAAAAACTGTTTTTT.

This chain links TRBV28 with TRBJ1-3, with D possibly TRBD1 on 6 matching bases. V lost 5 bases, J lost 4 bases, and 18 bases lay in between. Germline CDR1 MDHEN, CDR2 SYDVKM. This CDR3 is 16 amino acids long. For the CDR3, the DNA is TGTGCCAGCAGTCCCCCGGGCAGGGGTAGGGGAAACACCATATATTTT. It translates to CASSPPGRGRGNTIYF.

The chain is built from TRBV6-5 and TRBJ1-2; 7 nucleotides line up with TRBD1. The CDR3 has 16 amino acids. Trimming removed 1 base from V and 4 bases from J; junction bases left unmatched: 9. Germline assignment: CDR1 MNHEY and CDR2 SVGAGI. CDR3 sequence: CASSYWDSAHIYGYTF. In nucleotides, the CDR3 is TGTGCCAGCAGTTACTGGGACAGCGCCCACATCTATGGCTACACCTTC.

The chain links TRBV29-1 to TRBJ2-1, with D possibly TRBD2 on 6 matching bases. The ends were cut back, 0 bases at V and 11 bases at J, with 11 bases in the middle. This CDR3 region has 12 residues. Germline V gene sequence: CDR1 SQVTM, CDR2 ANQGSEA. The CDR3 DNA follows: TGCAGCGTTGAAGATCGGGGGAACAAGCAGTTCTTC. This encodes CSVEDRGNKQFF.